A single sample is the source of the 10 T cell receptor beta chains below, sequenced in a study of T cell repertoires in ileal Crohn's disease. Assay: immunoSEQ multiplex PCR; the TCRdb copy retains only in-frame clones and omits some. The repertoire holds 15,000 or so clones, with more than 60% as singletons. Time point reported: neoterminal ileum biopsy at postoperative endoscopy, about 6 months after surgery. The sample consisted of ileal tissue. These receptors were collected from an adult with Crohn's disease.

The chain links TRBV6-1 to TRBJ2-7; no reliable D call. The V end lost 6 bases, the J end lost 7 bases, and 13 bases lay between the germline ends. The CDR3 is made up of 12 amino acids. Germline CDR1 reads MNHNS; CDR2 reads SASEGT. CDR3 nucleotides: TGTGCCAGCAGAAGCCAGTTCCTAGAGCAGTACTTC. It codes for CASRSQFLEQYF.

V and J are TRBV29-1 and TRBJ1-2; D is undetermined. The CDR3 is 10 residues long. Per the germline V gene, CDR1 is SQVTM and CDR2 is ANQGSEA. V shed 8 bases and J shed 6 bases, with 10 bases lying between them. The CDR3 nucleotides are TGCAGCATCTGGACGGATGGCTACACCTTC. Translation: CSIWTDGYTF.

The chain is built from TRBV6-1 and TRBJ1-1; D is unclear. V dropped 2 bases and J dropped 11 bases, with 12 bases sitting between them. This CDR3 contains 12 residues. Germline V gene data show CDR1 as MNHNS and CDR2 as SASEGT. CDR3 region: CASSEFGVAAFF. In DNA, the CDR3 is TGTGCCAGCAGTGAATTCGGGGTCGCGGCTTTCTTT.

This chain uses TRBV19 with TRBJ2-3, with D unclear. The V end lost 2 bases, the J end lost 2 bases, and 14 bases lay between the germline ends. This CDR3 spans 16 amino acids. Germline-derived CDR1 and CDR2 are LNHDA and SQIVND (reference sequence). The CDR3 nucleotides are TGTGCCAGTAGTATATTCCCAGTACACACCACAGATACGCAGTATTTT. Encoded protein: CASSIFPVHTTDTQYF.

This clone was seen a few times. The chain carries TRBV7-2 and TRBJ1-5; a weak D match, TRBD1 (5 bases). V was clipped by 6 bases and J by 3 bases, with 9 bases between them. The germline V gene has CDR1 SGHTA and CDR2 FQGNSA. There are 13 residues in the CDR3. CDR3 protein: CASRQDLNQPQHF. The CDR3 DNA reads as TGTGCCAGCAGACAGGACCTCAATCAGCCCCAGCATTTT.

The V gene is TRBV6-1, the J gene TRBJ2-3; 14 nucleotides agree with TRBD2. The V and J ends lost 3 bases and 4 bases, in that order; junction bases with no gene match: 9. This CDR3 has 18 amino acids. In germline, CDR1 is MNHNS, CDR2 SASEGT. The CDR3 region is CASSDMRKGLAGADTQYF. The DNA of the CDR3 is TGTGCCAGCAGTGACATGCGAAAGGGACTAGCGGGGGCAGATACGCAGTATTTT.

The chain has TRBV5-4 and TRBJ2-1, with TRBD1 identical over 9 bases. The ends lost 4 bases at V and 3 bases at J; junction bases unmatched: 11. The CDR3 is 17 residues long. The germline V gene has CDR1 SGHNT and CDR2 YYREEE (reference sequence). CDR3 amino acids: CASSQRGQGRDYNEQFF. The CDR3 DNA follows: TGTGCCAGCAGCCAACGCGGACAGGGGAGGGACTACAATGAGCAGTTCTTC.

CDR3 DNA sequence: TGTGCCAGCAGTGGCAAAGGGCAGGTACATAGCAATCAGCCCCAGCATTTT. The encoded protein is CASSGKGQVHSNQPQHF. The V gene is TRBV6-1, the J gene TRBJ1-5, with D unresolved. Germline-derived CDR1 and CDR2 are MNHNS and SASEGT. V was pared by 4 bases and J by 0 bases, with 16 bases between. The CDR3 covers 17 residues.

Remarks on this clone: The identical CDR3 is also encoded by other nucleotide sequences in the sample. This chain's CDR3 is CASSLRTYNEQFF. The CDR3 DNA reads TGTGCCAGCAGCTTGAGGACCTACAATGAGCAGTTCTTC. The V and J genes are TRBV5-6 and TRBJ2-1; D gene uncertain. Trimming stripped 1 base from V and 2 bases from J, with 4 bases between. CDR3 length: 13 residues. Germline lookup yields CDR1 SGHDT and CDR2 YYEEEE.

This clone came up a few times. V and J are TRBV7-9 and TRBJ2-3; D uncertain. Between the trimmed V and J ends, which lost 2 bases and 5 bases, there was a span of 2 bases. From germline, CDR1 is SEHNR and CDR2 FQNEAQ (reference sequence). The CDR3 covers 11 residues. CDR3 sequence: CASSLKDTQYF. CDR3 DNA sequence: TGTGCCAGCAGCTTAAAAGATACGCAGTATTTT.